This TCR beta chain is drawn from a study of T cells in localized non-small cell lung cancer. Findings and caveats of the study: There was an association of higher blood T cell density with longer overall survival. Adjacent lung was found to contain a median approximately 50 of the top 100 tumor clones.

On this clone itself: Its antigen is unidentified. A junction end diverges from the germline sequence, so it may reflect a read error.

Sequencing used immunoSEQ multiplex PCR; TCRdb keeps in-frame clones, though not all of them. The profile shows some 56,000 clones, 70% to 90% of them singletons. Germline loops: CDR1 MNHNY, CDR2 SVGAGI (reference sequence). The CDR3 runs to 16 residues. The sample here was peripheral blood, taken before any cancer treatment. The sequence was collected from a woman aged 35 to 70 with stage I lung adenocarcinoma. V and J are TRBV6-6 and TRBJ2-3; D gene ambiguous. The CDR3 loop reads CASNYHSSPLTDTQYF. CDR3 bases: TGTGCCAGCAATTACCACAGCTCACCTCTCACAGATACGCAGTATTTT.